The 32 T cell receptor beta chains listed next were all sequenced from one sample in a study of beta chain features in type 1 diabetes. Sequencing targeted expressed TCRB transcripts, as all isolated RNA had been reverse transcribed. The table came from immunoSEQ multiplex PCR; TCRdb's copy has only in-frame clones and leaves some out. Among about 170,000 clones, roughly 7.1% were seen once, and the ten largest hold roughly 1%. These receptors' targets are unknown. General study findings and limits: TCRB CDR3s were moderately but significantly shorter in Type 1 diabetes patients in all four CD4+ subsets.

Sequencing was performed on central memory CD4+ T cells from blood. Source of these receptors: a woman between 40 and 50 years old with type 1 diabetes.

A few counts support this clone. The chain uses TRBV4-1 and TRBJ1-2, with 8 bases that match TRBD1. This CDR3 region has 16 residues. Unmatched junction bases numbered 14, after V lost 4 bases and J lost 7 bases. CDR1 and CDR2 from the germline V gene are MGHRA and YSYEKL. The CDR3 reads CASSPPRDRIIGGYTF. DNA of the CDR3: TGCGCCAGCAGCCCTCCCCGGGACAGGATAATAGGTGGCTACACCTTC.

The chain employs TRBV20-1 and TRBJ2-5; no firm D call. In germline, CDR1 is DFQATT, CDR2 SNEGSKA (reference sequence). This CDR3 comprises 11 residues. V was trimmed by 4 bases and J by 5 bases, leaving 8 bases between them. For the CDR3, the DNA is TGCAGTGCTATGGTGGGCGAGACCCAGTACTTC. Translating it yields CSAMVGETQYF.

This clone was seen more than once but under ten times. The rearrangement links TRBV7-3 to TRBJ1-1; D uncertain. The CDR3 loop spans 16 amino acids. The V gene's germline CDR1 is SGHTA and CDR2 FQGTGA. V lost 0 bases to trimming and J lost 0 bases, with 11 bases between them. The CDR3 DNA follows: TGTGCCAGCAGCTTAACCCGGGAAACCATGAACACTGAAGCTTTCTTT. It codes for CASSLTRETMNTEAFF.

This clone has at least ten counts. The J gene is TRBJ1-1, the V gene TRBV6-5; D unresolved. The V end was cut by 6 bases, the J end by 8 bases, with 16 bases between. CDR1 is MNHEY, CDR2 SVGAGI, per germline. There are 13 residues in the CDR3. The CDR3 sequence: CASRTRASNEAFF. For the CDR3, the DNA is TGTGCCAGCAGAACTAGGGCAAGCAACGAAGCTTTCTTT.

This clone occurred a few times. CDR3 coding DNA: TGTGCCAGCTCACCACGAGGCAGGGATAGGCAGAATCAGCCCCAGCATTTT. Amino acid sequence: CASSPRGRDRQNQPQHF. The chain has TRBV18 and TRBJ1-5; D may be TRBD1 (5 bases). The V gene lost 1 base and the J gene lost 4 bases, with 17 bases spanning the gap. Germline V gene data show CDR1 as KGHSH and CDR2 as LQKENI. This CDR3 is 17 amino acids long.

V and J are TRBV27 and TRBJ1-1, with 9 positions matching TRBD1. CDR3 length equals 16 residues. Germline CDR1 MNHEY, CDR2 SMNVEV (reference sequence). Trimming cost V 4 bases and J 4 bases; bases outside gene matches: 10. CDR3 region: CASSSPGGQGSTEAFF. CDR3 DNA: TGTGCCAGCAGTTCCCCCGGGGGACAGGGAAGCACTGAAGCTTTCTTT.

The chain joins TRBV7-8 to TRBJ2-1; D perhaps matches TRBD2 (5 bases). The CDR3 sequence is 15 residues long. In germline, CDR1 is SGHVS, CDR2 FQNEAQ. The V end was cut by 1 base, the J end by 5 bases, with 12 bases between. The CDR3 nucleotides are TGTGCCAGCAGCTTAGACCGTCAGCGGCACAATGAGCAGTTCTTC. It translates to CASSLDRQRHNEQFF.

V usage is TRBV29-1 and J usage is TRBJ2-1; 10 bases agree with TRBD1. Germline loops: CDR1 SQVTM, CDR2 ANQGSEA. The CDR3 is 13 amino acids. V trimming: 5 bases; J trimming: 10 bases; junction bases outside the gene matches: 8. In nucleotides, the CDR3 is TGCAGCGTTCCCCCGGGACAGGGGTGGGAGCAGTTCTTC. Translating it yields CSVPPGQGWEQFF.

The genes are TRBV30 and TRBJ1-1; D remains unclear. Germline lookup yields CDR1 GTSNPN and CDR2 SVGIG (reference sequence). V lost 1 base and J 8 bases, leaving 8 bases between the germline ends. The CDR3 loop spans 11 amino acids. DNA of the CDR3: TGTGCCTGGAGTGCCACGGGGGAAGCTTTCTTT. Its protein product is CAWSATGEAFF.

The chain combines TRBV7-2 with TRBJ2-1, with 7 bases identical to TRBD1. CDR1 is SGHTA, CDR2 FQGNSA, per germline. The CDR3 spans 15 residues. Trimming cost V 5 bases and J 8 bases; bases outside gene matches: 12. In DNA, the CDR3 is TGTGCCAGCAGCCGATCCACAGGGGATGGCGATGAGCAGTTCTTC. Encoded protein: CASSRSTGDGDEQFF.

This clone was observed a handful of times. The gene calls are TRBV4-2 and TRBJ1-2; D is possibly TRBD1 (5 bases). The germline V and J ends were trimmed by 0 bases and 4 bases, with 24 bases remaining between them. The CDR3 loop spans 19 amino acids. CDR1 is LGHNA and CDR2 is YNFKEQ in the germline V gene. The CDR3 DNA sequence: TGTGCCAGCAGCCAAGATCCAGACACGGTCCCCCCCCAGGGCTATGGCTACACCTTC. This encodes CASSQDPDTVPPQGYGYTF.

The rearrangement links TRBV2 to TRBJ1-3; no clear D. Trimming removed 3 bases from V and 0 bases from J, with 9 bases in between. Germline CDR1 is SNHLY and CDR2 is FYNNEI. CDR3 length equals 15 residues. CDR3 DNA: TGTGCCAGCAGTGATCGGGGATTCTCTGGAAACACCATATATTTT. It specifies CASSDRGFSGNTIYF.

The chain's CDR3 is CASSKEGRRTEAFF. In nucleotides, the CDR3 is TGTGCCAGCAGCAAGGAGGGGCGGAGGACTGAAGCTTTCTTT. The chain uses TRBV2 and TRBJ1-1; D is possibly TRBD1 (5 bases). Looked up from germline, CDR1 is SNHLY and CDR2 is FYNNEI. V shed 6 bases and J shed 5 bases, with 16 bases lying between them. The CDR3 is 14 amino acids. The full variable domain, with the rest looked up from reference TRBV2 and TRBJ1-1, is EPEVTQTPSHQVTQMGQEVILRCVPISNHLYFYWYRQILGQKVEFLVSFYNNEISEKSEIFDDQFSVERPDGSNFTLKIRSTKLEDSAMYFCASSKEGRRTEAFFGQGTRLTVV.

This chain connects TRBV9 to TRBJ2-7, with 12 bases identical to TRBD2. The CDR3 totals 15 residues. CDR1 is SGDLS and CDR2 is YYNGEE in the germline V gene. After removal of 4 bases from V and 7 bases from J, the junction contained 9 bases not matched to a gene. The CDR3, as DNA: TGTGCCAGCAGCAGATGGACTAGCGGGAAAGGGGAGCAGTACTTC. This translates into CASSRWTSGKGEQYF.

This clone was counted only a few times. The gene calls are TRBV4-2 and TRBJ1-2; D is unresolved. The CDR3 contains 14 residues. Deletions cut 0 bases from V and 5 bases from J, with 10 bases between. CDR1 LGHNA and CDR2 YNFKEQ come from the germline V gene. The CDR3 DNA reads as TGTGCCAGCAGCCAAGATGCCGCCACTTATGGCTACACCTTC. This encodes CASSQDAATYGYTF.

This clone was seen more than once but under ten times. This chain connects TRBV2 to TRBJ2-7; D is possibly TRBD1 (7 bases). The CDR3 is 12 amino acids. The germline gives CDR1 SNHLY, CDR2 FYNNEI. Trimming removed 8 bases from V and 7 bases from J, with 15 bases in between. CDR3 sequence: CASDTGAGEQYF. The CDR3 DNA reads as TGTGCCAGCGACACAGGGGCGGGGGAGCAGTACTTC. The whole variable domain, remainder taken from reference TRBV2 and TRBJ2-7, is EPEVTQTPSHQVTQMGQEVILRCVPISNHLYFYWYRQILGQKVEFLVSFYNNEISEKSEIFDDQFSVERPDGSNFTLKIRSTKLEDSAMYFCASDTGAGEQYFGPGTRLTVT.

The chain is built from TRBV11-3 and TRBJ2-2; TRBD2 aligns across 10 bases. CDR1 is SGHNT and CDR2 is YENEEA in the germline V gene. The CDR3 loop spans 14 amino acids. V dropped 6 bases and J dropped 6; count of bases not matched to a gene: 4. The CDR3, as DNA: TGTGCCAGCAGGAAGCGGGAGGGCTCCGGGGAGCTGTTTTTT. It encodes CASRKREGSGELFF.

The gene calls are TRBV7-9 and TRBJ2-7; perhaps TRBD2 as D (5 bases). The CDR3 covers 13 residues. Germline V gene data show CDR1 as SEHNR and CDR2 as FQNEAQ (reference sequence). Trimming took 5 bases from V and 6 from J, leaving 14 bases between them. The CDR3 region has the DNA TGTGCCAGCAGCGATCGCGCGGGTCGCGAGCAGTACTTC. Amino acids: CASSDRAGREQYF.

This clone was counted a few times. In nucleotides, the CDR3 is TGCAGCGTCCCAGCGAGGGACAGGGGAGGTAATGAGCAGTTCTTC. It encodes CSVPARDRGGNEQFF. The genes are TRBV29-1 and TRBJ2-1; 10 bases agree with TRBD1. Germline V gene lookup returns CDR1 SQVTM and CDR2 ANQGSEA. CDR3 length: 15 amino acids. The V and J ends lost 6 bases and 7 bases, in that order; junction bases with no gene match: 12.

This clone appeared a few times. V gene TRBV9 combines with J gene TRBJ1-1, with no clear D. CDR1 is SGDLS and CDR2 is YYNGEE in the germline V gene. Trimming pared 4 bases from V and 3 bases from J, leaving 16 bases between. This CDR3 region has 15 residues. CDR3 bases: TGTGCCAGCAGCCCCGGAGGGCTTTGGGACACTGAAGCTTTCTTT. Protein product: CASSPGGLWDTEAFF.

The chain carries TRBV28 and TRBJ2-1; 8 bases fit TRBD1. This CDR3 is 13 amino acids long. Germline-derived CDR1 and CDR2 are MDHEN and SYDVKM. With 1 base clipped from V and 14 bases from J, the junction kept 7 bases outside the gene matches. As DNA, the CDR3 is TGTGCCAGCAGTTTATTGGGGGAGACAGGGGAGTTCTTC. This encodes CASSLLGETGEFF.

The genes are TRBV29-1 and TRBJ2-2, with TRBD2 identical over 9 bases. With 6 bases clipped from V and 6 bases from J, the junction kept 8 bases outside the gene matches. The germline V gene has CDR1 SQVTM and CDR2 ANQGSEA. There are 14 residues in the CDR3. The CDR3 bases are TGCAGCGTGTTAGGGCGGGAGGGAGCCGGGGAGCTGTTTTTT. Translated: CSVLGREGAGELFF.

This clone has just a few counts. The rearrangement links TRBV5-1 to TRBJ2-7, with a possible D match to TRBD2 (5 bases). CDR3 size: 14 residues. Germline CDR1 SGHRS, CDR2 YFSETQ. V was clipped by 5 bases and J by 1 base, with 13 bases between them. The CDR3 protein is CASRMSGLSYEQYF. In DNA, the CDR3 is TGCGCCAGCAGGATGTCCGGACTGTCCTACGAGCAGTACTTC. The variable domain in full, with the rest retrieved from reference TRBV5-1 and TRBJ2-7, is KAGVTQTPRYLIKTRGQQVTLSCSPISGHRSVSWYQQTPGQGLQFLFEYFSETQRNKGNFPGRFSGRQFSNSRSEMNVSTLELGDSALYLCASRMSGLSYEQYFGPGTRLTVT.

The gene calls are TRBV7-2 and TRBJ1-5; D unclear. The CDR3 sequence is 14 residues long. The V gene lost 5 bases and the J gene lost 1 base, with 9 bases spanning the gap. From germline, CDR1 is SGHTA and CDR2 FQGNSA. DNA of the CDR3: TGTGCCAGCAGCGCTCAGATGAGCAATCAGCCCCAGCATTTT. As protein: CASSAQMSNQPQHF.

This clone was counted only a few times. The CDR3 spells CASSEAGGGYTF. Written as DNA, the CDR3 is TGTGCCAGCAGTGAAGCCGGAGGCGGCTACACCTTC. The chain joins TRBV2 to TRBJ1-2; D remains ambiguous. In germline, CDR1 is SNHLY, CDR2 FYNNEI. The CDR3 has 12 residues. Deletions cut 0 bases from V and 8 bases from J, with 7 bases between. The whole variable domain, remainder taken from reference TRBV2 and TRBJ1-2, is EPEVTQTPSHQVTQMGQEVILRCVPISNHLYFYWYRQILGQKVEFLVSFYNNEISEKSEIFDDQFSVERPDGSNFTLKIRSTKLEDSAMYFCASSEAGGGYTFGSGTRLTVV.

This rearrangement joins TRBV7-8 to TRBJ1-4; D may be TRBD1 (6 bases). The V end lost 2 bases, the J end lost 2 bases, and 9 bases lay between the germline ends. CDR3 size: 15 residues. Germline CDR1 is SGHVS and CDR2 is FQNEAQ. The CDR3 loop reads CASSLYRVTNEKLFF. In nucleotides, the CDR3 is TGTGCCAGCAGCTTATACAGGGTTACTAATGAAAAACTGTTTTTT.

This clone was detected a few times. The CDR3 bases are TGTGCCAGCAGCGCGGGACTAGCCTACCTCTCTGGGGCCAACGTCCTGACTTTC. It codes for CASSAGLAYLSGANVLTF. The chain is built from TRBV9 and TRBJ2-6, with 9 nucleotides matching TRBD2. The germline CDR1 and CDR2 sequences are SGDLS and YYNGEE. Unmatched junction bases numbered 7, after V lost 3 bases and J lost 0 bases. The CDR3 is 18 residues long. The full variable domain, completed using reference TRBV9 and TRBJ2-6, is DSGVTQTPKHLITATGQRVTLRCSPRSGDLSVYWYQQSLDQGLQFLIQYYNGEERAKGNILERFSAQQFPDLHSELNLSSLELGDSALYFCASSAGLAYLSGANVLTFGAGSRLTVL.

This clone came up a few times. Other DNA sequences in this specimen translate into the identical CDR3. The J gene is TRBJ2-1, the V gene TRBV18, with 7 bases fitting TRBD2. The CDR3 sequence is 13 residues long. With V trimmed by 2 bases and J by 6 bases, 1 base remained unmatched. Looked up from germline, CDR1 is KGHSH and CDR2 is LQKENI. The CDR3 here is CASSPASGNEQFF. For the CDR3, the DNA is TGTGCCAGCTCACCAGCTAGCGGCAATGAGCAGTTCTTC.

The gene calls are TRBV29-1 and TRBJ2-7; 7 nucleotides match TRBD1. V shed 7 bases, J shed 2 bases, and the junction held 5 bases outside the gene matches. From germline, CDR1 is SQVTM and CDR2 ANQGSEA. The CDR3 sequence is 12 residues long. In nucleotides, the CDR3 is TGCAGCGGGACAGGCAATACCTACGAGCAGTACTTC. Its protein is CSGTGNTYEQYF.

The chain combines TRBV5-1 with TRBJ1-1, with 7 bases lining up with TRBD1. The CDR3 loop spans 13 amino acids. With 2 bases clipped from V and 9 bases from J, the junction kept 7 bases outside the gene matches. Germline CDR1 SGHRS, CDR2 YFSETQ. The DNA of the CDR3 is TGCGCCAGCAGCTTTAACCGGGACAGCAAAGCTTTCTTT. Amino acids: CASSFNRDSKAFF.

Only a few counts were recorded for this clone. This chain links TRBV2 with TRBJ1-5; 7 nucleotides match TRBD1. The length of the CDR3 is 14 residues. Per germline, CDR1 SNHLY and CDR2 FYNNEI. Losses at the gene ends were 7 bases for V and 1 base for J; bases not matched to a gene: 4. The CDR3 sequence: CASMTGLSNQPQHF. In DNA, the CDR3 is TGTGCCAGCATGACAGGGCTGAGCAATCAGCCCCAGCATTTT.

This clone was counted only a few times. This rearrangement joins TRBV6-4 to TRBJ1-1, with D uncertain. CDR1 is MRHNA, CDR2 SNTAGT, per germline. V shed 4 bases and J shed 2 bases, with 8 bases lying between them. The CDR3 runs 13 residues. The CDR3 region is CASSVEFNTEAFF. As DNA, the CDR3 is TGTGCCAGCAGTGTGGAGTTTAACACTGAAGCTTTCTTT.